This TCR beta chain comes out of a study of T cell changes during pregnancy in multiple sclerosis. Germline V CDR1 and CDR2: SEHNR, FQNEAQ (reference sequence). V lost 4 bases and J lost 4; bases outside the gene matches: 10. CDR3 size: 19 residues. Clones were read by immunoSEQ multiplex PCR, and TCRdb kept only the in-frame ones, dropping some. Among 84,000 or so clones listed, around 94% were seen once. The rearrangement joins TRBV7-9 to TRBJ2-1; TRBD2 aligns across 16 bases. This sample comprised peripheral blood, obtained in the third trimester of pregnancy. This receptor was identified in a female donor with multiple sclerosis, enrolled in a pregnancy study. As DNA, the CDR3 is TGTGCCAGCAGCTCGGGACTAGCGGGAGGGCCTCCCGTGTACAATGAGCAGTTCTTC. Translation: CASSSGLAGGPPVYNEQFF.